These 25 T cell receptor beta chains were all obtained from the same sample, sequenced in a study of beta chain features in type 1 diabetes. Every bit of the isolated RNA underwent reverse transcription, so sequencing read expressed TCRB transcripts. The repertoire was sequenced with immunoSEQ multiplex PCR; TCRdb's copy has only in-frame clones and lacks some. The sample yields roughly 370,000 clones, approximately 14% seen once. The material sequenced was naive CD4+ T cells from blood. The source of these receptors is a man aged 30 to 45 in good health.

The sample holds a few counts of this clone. CDR3 amino acids: CASSFDPGWSEQFF. CDR3 DNA sequence: TGTGCCAGCAGCTTTGATCCGGGTTGGAGTGAGCAGTTCTTC. The rearrangement uses TRBV7-2 and TRBJ2-1; D not resolved. The germline V gene has CDR1 SGHTA and CDR2 FQGNSA. With 3 bases removed from V and 9 bases from J, the gap between germline ends came to 15 bases. This CDR3 comprises 14 residues.

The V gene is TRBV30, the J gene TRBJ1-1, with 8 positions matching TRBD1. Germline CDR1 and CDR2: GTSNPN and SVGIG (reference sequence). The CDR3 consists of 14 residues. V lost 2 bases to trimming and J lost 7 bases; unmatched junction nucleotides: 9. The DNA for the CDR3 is TGTGCCTGGAGTCCAGGGGGCGGGAGAAGTGAAGCTTTCTTT. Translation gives CAWSPGGGRSEAFF.

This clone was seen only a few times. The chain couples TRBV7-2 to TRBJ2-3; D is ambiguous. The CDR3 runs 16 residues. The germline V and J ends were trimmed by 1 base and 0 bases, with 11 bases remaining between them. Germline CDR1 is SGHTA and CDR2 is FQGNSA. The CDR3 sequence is CASSLVPAGSTDTQYF. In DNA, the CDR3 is TGTGCCAGCAGCTTAGTACCGGCAGGTAGCACAGATACGCAGTATTTT.

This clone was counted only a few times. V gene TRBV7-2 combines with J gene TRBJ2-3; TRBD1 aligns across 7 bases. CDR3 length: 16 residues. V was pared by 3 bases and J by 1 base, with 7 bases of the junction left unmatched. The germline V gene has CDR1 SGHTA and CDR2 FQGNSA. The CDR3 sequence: CASSFAATGRTDTQYF. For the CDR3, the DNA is TGTGCCAGCAGCTTCGCTGCGACAGGGCGCACAGATACGCAGTATTTT.

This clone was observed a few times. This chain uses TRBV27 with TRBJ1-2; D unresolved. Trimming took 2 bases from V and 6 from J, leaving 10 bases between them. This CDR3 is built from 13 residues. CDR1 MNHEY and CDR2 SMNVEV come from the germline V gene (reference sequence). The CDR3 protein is CASSLRGNHGYTF. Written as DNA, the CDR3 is TGTGCCAGCAGTTTACGGGGTAATCATGGCTACACCTTC.

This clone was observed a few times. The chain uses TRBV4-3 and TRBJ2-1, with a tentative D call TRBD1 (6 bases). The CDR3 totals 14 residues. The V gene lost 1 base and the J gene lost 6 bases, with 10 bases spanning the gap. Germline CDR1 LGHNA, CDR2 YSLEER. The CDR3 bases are TGCGCCAGCAGCCAAGTTACAGGGATCAATGAGCAGTTCTTC. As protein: CASSQVTGINEQFF.

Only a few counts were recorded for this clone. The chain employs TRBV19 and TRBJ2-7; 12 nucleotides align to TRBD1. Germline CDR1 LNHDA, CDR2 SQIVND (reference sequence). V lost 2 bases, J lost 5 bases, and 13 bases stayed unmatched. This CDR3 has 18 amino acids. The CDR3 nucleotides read TGTGCCAGTAGTATACGGGACAGGGGGCGGTTGTTGACTCACGAGCAGTACGTC. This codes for CASSIRDRGRLLTHEQYV.

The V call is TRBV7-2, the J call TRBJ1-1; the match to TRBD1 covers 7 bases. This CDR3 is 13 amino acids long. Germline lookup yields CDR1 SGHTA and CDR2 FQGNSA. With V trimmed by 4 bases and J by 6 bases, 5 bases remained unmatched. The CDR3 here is CASSSRQGAEAFF. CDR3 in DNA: TGTGCCAGCAGCTCTCGCCAGGGGGCTGAAGCTTTCTTT.

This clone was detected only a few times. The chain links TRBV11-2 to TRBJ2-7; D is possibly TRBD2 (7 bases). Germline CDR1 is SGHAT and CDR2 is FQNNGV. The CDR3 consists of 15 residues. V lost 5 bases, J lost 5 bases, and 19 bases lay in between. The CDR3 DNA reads TGTGCCAGCAGCCCTCGGGGGGCCCAAAGCCACGAGCAGTACTTC. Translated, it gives CASSPRGAQSHEQYF.

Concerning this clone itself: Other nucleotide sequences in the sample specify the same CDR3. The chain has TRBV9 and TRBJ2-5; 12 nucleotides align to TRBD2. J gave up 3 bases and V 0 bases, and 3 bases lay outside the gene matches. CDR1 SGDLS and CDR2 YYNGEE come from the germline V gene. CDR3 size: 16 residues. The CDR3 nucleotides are TGTGCCAGCAGCGTAGGACTAGCGGGAGTCGAAGAGACCCAGTACTTC. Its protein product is CASSVGLAGVEETQYF.

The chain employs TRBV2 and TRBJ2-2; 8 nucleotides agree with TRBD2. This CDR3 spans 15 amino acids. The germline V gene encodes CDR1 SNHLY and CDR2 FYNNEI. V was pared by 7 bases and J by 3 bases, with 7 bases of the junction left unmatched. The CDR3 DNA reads TGTGCCAGCAACGGACTAGCAAGCGACACCGGGGAGCTGTTTTTT. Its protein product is CASNGLASDTGELFF.

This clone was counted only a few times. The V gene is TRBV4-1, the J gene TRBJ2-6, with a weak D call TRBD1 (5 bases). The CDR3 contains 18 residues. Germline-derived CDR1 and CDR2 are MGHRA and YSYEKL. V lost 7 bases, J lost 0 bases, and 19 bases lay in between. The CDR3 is CASNPKGPRDSGANVLTF. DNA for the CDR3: TGCGCCAGCAACCCAAAGGGTCCCAGGGACTCTGGGGCCAACGTCCTGACTTTC.

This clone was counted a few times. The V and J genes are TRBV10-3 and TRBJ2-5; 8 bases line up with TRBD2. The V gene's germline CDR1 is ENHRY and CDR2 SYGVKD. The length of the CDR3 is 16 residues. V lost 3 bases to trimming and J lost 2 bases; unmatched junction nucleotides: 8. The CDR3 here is CAISEYGGVIQETQYF. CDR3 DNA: TGTGCCATCAGTGAATACGGGGGGGTTATTCAAGAGACCCAGTACTTC.

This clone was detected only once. The CDR3 bases are TGTGCCACCAGCAGAGATATAGCCTACGAGCAGTACTTC. This gives the protein CATSRDIAYEQYF. The gene calls are TRBV15 and TRBJ2-7, with D unclear. V was pared by 0 bases and J by 2 bases, with 5 bases between. The CDR3 has 13 amino acids. CDR1 and CDR2 (germline): LNHNV, YYDKDF (reference sequence).

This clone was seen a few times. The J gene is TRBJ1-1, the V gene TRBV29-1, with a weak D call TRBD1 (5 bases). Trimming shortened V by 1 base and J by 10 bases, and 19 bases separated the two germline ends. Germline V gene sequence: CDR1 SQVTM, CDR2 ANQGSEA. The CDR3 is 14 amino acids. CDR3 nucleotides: TGCAGCGTTGAAGCCAGACAGTCTACGAGGGGAGCTTTCTTT. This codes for CSVEARQSTRGAFF.

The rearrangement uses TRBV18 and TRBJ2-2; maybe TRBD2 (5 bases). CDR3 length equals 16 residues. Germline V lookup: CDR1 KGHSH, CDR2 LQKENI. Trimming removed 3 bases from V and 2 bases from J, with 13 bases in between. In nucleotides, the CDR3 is TGTGCCAGCTCACCCGGCGCGGGCCAAAACACCGGGGAGCTGTTTTTT. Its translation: CASSPGAGQNTGELFF.

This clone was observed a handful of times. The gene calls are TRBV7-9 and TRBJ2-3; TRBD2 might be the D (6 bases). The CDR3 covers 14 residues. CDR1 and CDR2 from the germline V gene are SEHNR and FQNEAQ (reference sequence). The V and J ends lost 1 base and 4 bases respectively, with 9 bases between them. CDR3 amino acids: CASSLGGDSDTQYF. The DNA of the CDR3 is TGTGCCAGCAGCTTAGGAGGGGACTCAGATACGCAGTATTTT.

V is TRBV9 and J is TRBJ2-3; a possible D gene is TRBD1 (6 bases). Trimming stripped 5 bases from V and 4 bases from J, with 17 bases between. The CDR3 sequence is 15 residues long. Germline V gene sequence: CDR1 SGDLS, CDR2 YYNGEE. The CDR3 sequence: CASSYTGLNSDTQYF. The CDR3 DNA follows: TGTGCCAGCAGTTATACAGGGTTGAATTCAGATACGCAGTATTTT.

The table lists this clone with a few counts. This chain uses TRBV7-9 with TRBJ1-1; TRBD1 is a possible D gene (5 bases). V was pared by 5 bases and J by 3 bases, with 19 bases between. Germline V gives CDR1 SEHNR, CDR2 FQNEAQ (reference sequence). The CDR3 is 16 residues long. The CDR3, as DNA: TGTGCCAGCAGCCCCGGAACCCAGGGTGAGGACACTGAAGCTTTCTTT. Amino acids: CASSPGTQGEDTEAFF.

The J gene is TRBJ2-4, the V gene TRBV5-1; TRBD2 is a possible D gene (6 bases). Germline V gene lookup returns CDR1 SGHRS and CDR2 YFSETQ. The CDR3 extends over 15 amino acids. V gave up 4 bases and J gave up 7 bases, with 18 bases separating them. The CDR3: CASSPTGGKGNIQYF. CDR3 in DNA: TGCGCCAGCAGCCCTACTGGGGGGAAAGGGAACATTCAGTACTTC.

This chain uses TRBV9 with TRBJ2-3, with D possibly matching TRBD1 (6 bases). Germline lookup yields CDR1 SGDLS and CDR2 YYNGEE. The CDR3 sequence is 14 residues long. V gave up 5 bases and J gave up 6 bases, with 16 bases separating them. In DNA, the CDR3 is TGTGCCAGCAGGGCAACAGGGTTATCGGATACGCAGTATTTT. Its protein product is CASRATGLSDTQYF.

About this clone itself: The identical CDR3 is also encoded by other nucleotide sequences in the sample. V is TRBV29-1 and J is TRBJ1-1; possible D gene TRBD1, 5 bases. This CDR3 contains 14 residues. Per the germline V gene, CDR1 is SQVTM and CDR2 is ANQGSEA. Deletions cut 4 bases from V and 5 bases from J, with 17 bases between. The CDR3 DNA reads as TGCAGCGTTGTCCAAAAGGCAGGGTCGACTGAAGCTTTCTTT. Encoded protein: CSVVQKAGSTEAFF.

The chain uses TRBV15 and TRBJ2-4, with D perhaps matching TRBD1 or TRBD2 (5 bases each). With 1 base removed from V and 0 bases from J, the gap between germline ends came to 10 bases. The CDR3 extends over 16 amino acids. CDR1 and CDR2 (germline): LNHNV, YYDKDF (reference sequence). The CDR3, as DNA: TGTGCCACCAGCAGAGTTCCGGGGCTAGCCAAAAACATTCAGTACTTC. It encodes CATSRVPGLAKNIQYF.

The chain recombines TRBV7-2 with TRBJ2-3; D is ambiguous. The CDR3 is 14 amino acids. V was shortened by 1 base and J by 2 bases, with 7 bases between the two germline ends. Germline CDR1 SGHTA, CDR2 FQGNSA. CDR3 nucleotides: TGTGCCAGCAGCTTAGTGGGGAACACAGATACGCAGTATTTT. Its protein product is CASSLVGNTDTQYF.

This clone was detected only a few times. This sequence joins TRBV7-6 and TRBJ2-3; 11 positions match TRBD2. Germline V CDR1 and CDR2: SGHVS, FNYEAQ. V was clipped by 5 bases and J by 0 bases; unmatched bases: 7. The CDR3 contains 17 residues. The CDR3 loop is CASSNPGLADSTDTQYF. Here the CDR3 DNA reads TGTGCCAGCAGCAACCCGGGACTAGCGGATAGCACAGATACGCAGTATTTT.